These 22 T cell receptor beta chains originate from one sample sequenced in a study of TIL therapy for anti-PD-1-resistant metastatic lung cancer. Time point in this sample: pre-treatment sample, taken before nivolumab and TIL therapy. The immunoSEQ assay was v3. Sequencing was performed with immunoSEQ multiplex PCR; in TCRdb, only in-frame clones are kept and a portion is missing. Among about 21,000 clones listed, about two thirds were seen once. Sequenced here: blood, sampled at baseline. These receptors were taken from a person aged 30 to 80 with non-small cell lung cancer.

The chain carries TRBV27 and TRBJ2-3, with 9 bases lining up with TRBD2. The germline gives CDR1 MNHEY, CDR2 SMNVEV (reference sequence). The CDR3 extends over 15 amino acids. V trimming: 5 bases; J trimming: 6 bases; junction bases outside the gene matches: 9. CDR3 sequence: CASSPAGGKRDTQYF. The CDR3 DNA is TGTGCCAGCAGTCCCGCGGGGGGGAAGCGCGATACGCAGTATTTT.

This rearrangement joins TRBV18 to TRBJ2-2; possible D gene TRBD2, 6 bases. V dropped 0 bases and J dropped 2 bases, with 10 bases sitting between them. Germline CDR1 reads KGHSH; CDR2 reads LQKENI. This CDR3 spans 16 amino acids. The CDR3 reads CASSPPTGLNTGELFF. In DNA, the CDR3 is TGTGCCAGCTCACCACCCACGGGACTCAACACCGGGGAGCTGTTTTTT.

The chain combines TRBV6-1 with TRBJ1-1; 8 bases map to TRBD1. V lost 7 bases to trimming and J lost 7 bases; unmatched junction nucleotides: 8. Germline-derived CDR1 and CDR2 are MNHNS and SASEGT. The CDR3 runs 13 residues. The DNA for the CDR3 is TGTGCCAGCACCGACAGGGGACGGGGTGAAGCTTTCTTT. This encodes CASTDRGRGEAFF.

The chain combines TRBV23-1 with TRBJ2-2; 15 bases are a match to TRBD2. TRBV23-1 is assigned to the ORF class and has an uncertain function. CDR3 length: 20 residues. Trimming at V came to 2 bases and at J to 0 bases, leaving 7 bases not matched to a gene. The CDR3 protein is CASSQRWTSGRAPNTGELFF. CDR3 DNA: TGCGCCAGCAGTCAACGGTGGACTAGCGGGAGGGCCCCGAACACCGGGGAGCTGTTTTTT.

This clone was detected once. The J gene is TRBJ2-3, the V gene TRBV30; D gene uncertain. The germline CDR1 and CDR2 sequences are GTSNPN and SVGIG (reference sequence). Trimming cost V 6 bases and J 5 bases, with 9 bases left between them. CDR3 length: 11 residues. The DNA of the CDR3 is TGTGCCTGCACCGAACAAGATACGCAGTATTTT. The encoded protein is CACTEQDTQYF.

This chain connects TRBV3-1 (or the pseudogene TRBV3-2) to TRBJ2-3, with 11 bases identical to TRBD2. V shed 8 bases and J 5 bases; nucleotides not matched to a gene: 9. This CDR3 comprises 15 residues. The germline V gene encodes CDR1 LGHDT and CDR2 YNNKEL (reference sequence). The CDR3 loop is CASHLAGGPEDTQYF. CDR3 coding DNA: TGTGCCAGCCATTTAGCGGGAGGGCCGGAAGATACGCAGTATTTT.

The chain recombines TRBV6-2 or TRBV6-3 with TRBJ2-5; possibly TRBD2 for D (5 bases). V lost 6 bases to trimming and J lost 5 bases, with 10 bases between them. CDR1 is MNHEY and CDR2 is SVGEGT in the germline V gene. The CDR3 length is 12 residues. CDR3 residues: CASSQLGETQYF. The CDR3 bases are TGTGCCAGCAGCCAACTAGGGGAGACCCAGTACTTC.

This clone was seen more than once but under ten times. The chain links TRBV6-5 to TRBJ1-5; D gene unclear. Trimming pared 0 bases from V and 5 bases from J, leaving 5 bases between. Looked up from germline, CDR1 is MNHEY and CDR2 is SVGAGI. This CDR3 comprises 13 residues. The CDR3 reads CASSYSRDQPQHF. Here the CDR3 DNA reads TGTGCCAGCAGTTACTCGAGGGATCAGCCCCAGCATTTT.

This chain joins TRBV16 and TRBJ2-7; TRBD1 might be the D (6 bases). V was shortened by 3 bases and J by 4 bases, with 10 bases between the two germline ends. Germline CDR1 and CDR2: KGHSY and FQNENV. This CDR3 contains 13 residues. The CDR3 DNA reads as TGTGCCAGCAGCCAGTTTACAGGGTACGAGCAGTACTTC. Residues: CASSQFTGYEQYF.

This chain connects TRBV7-3 to TRBJ2-2, with a tentative D call TRBD1 (6 bases). The V end was cut by 3 bases, the J end by 4 bases, with 9 bases between. Germline values: CDR1 SGHTA, CDR2 FQGTGA. The CDR3 runs 14 residues. The CDR3 spells CASSLGHLTGELFF. CDR3 coding DNA: TGTGCCAGCAGCTTGGGACACCTCACCGGGGAGCTGTTTTTT.

The rearrangement uses TRBV23-1 and TRBJ2-2, with D possibly matching TRBD1 (6 bases). TRBV23-1 is annotated as an ORF whose role is uncertain. Deletions cut 4 bases from V and 2 bases from J, with 17 bases between. CDR3 length: 17 residues. The CDR3 is CASSLRSGAKNTGELFF. CDR3 sequence (DNA): TGCGCCAGCAGTCTCAGGTCAGGGGCGAAAAACACCGGGGAGCTGTTTTTT.

The sample holds a few counts of this clone. The chain couples TRBV6-1 to TRBJ2-5; D is ambiguous. V dropped 2 bases and J dropped 5 bases, with 9 bases sitting between them. The CDR3 loop spans 13 amino acids. CDR1 is MNHNS, CDR2 SASEGT, per germline. This CDR3 is CASSELAPETQYF. In DNA, the CDR3 is TGTGCCAGCAGTGAATTGGCACCGGAGACCCAGTACTTC.

The V and J genes are TRBV5-1 and TRBJ2-7; 13 bases align to TRBD2. Germline V gene data show CDR1 as SGHRS and CDR2 as YFSETQ. The length of the CDR3 is 16 residues. The J segment lost 1 base and the V segment lost 0 bases, leaving 1 base of the junction unmatched. CDR3 region: CASSLALAGGSYEQYF. Written as DNA, the CDR3 is TGCGCCAGCAGCTTGGCACTAGCGGGAGGGTCCTACGAGCAGTACTTC.

V and J are TRBV7-3 and TRBJ2-5; TRBD1 might be the D (6 bases). Germline assignment: CDR1 SGHTA and CDR2 FQGTGA. This CDR3 has 15 amino acids. Trimming cost V 6 bases and J 2 bases, with 16 bases left between them. The CDR3: CASSRTAWGQETQYF. The DNA of the CDR3 is TGTGCCAGCAGTCGGACAGCCTGGGGGCAAGAGACCCAGTACTTC.

V gene TRBV11-2 combines with J gene TRBJ1-1; maybe TRBD1 (5 bases). The CDR3 sequence is 14 residues long. Germline CDR1 is SGHAT and CDR2 is FQNNGV. The V gene lost 6 bases and the J gene lost 2 bases, with 13 bases spanning the gap. Here the CDR3 reads CASSTTAVNTEAFF. The DNA for the CDR3 is TGTGCCAGCAGTACGACAGCCGTTAACACTGAAGCTTTCTTT.

The chain links TRBV18 to TRBJ1-1; D is ambiguous. Per germline, CDR1 KGHSH and CDR2 LQKENI. This CDR3 contains 15 residues. Trimming removed 6 bases from V and 0 bases from J, with 14 bases in between. For the CDR3, the DNA is TGTGCCAGCTCCCCAGAGGGCAGGCTGAACACTGAAGCTTTCTTT. Its protein product is CASSPEGRLNTEAFF.

Only a few counts were recorded for this clone. The chain is built from TRBV4-1 and TRBJ2-1; TRBD2 agrees at 8 bases. Germline lookup yields CDR1 MGHRA and CDR2 YSYEKL. The CDR3 consists of 14 residues. The J segment lost 6 bases and the V segment lost 8 bases, leaving 9 bases of the junction unmatched. The CDR3 region has the DNA TGCGCCAGCGAGGAACTAGCGGATTCCAATGAGCAGTTCTTC. Translated: CASEELADSNEQFF.

Only one count was recorded for this clone. V and J are TRBV11-1 and TRBJ1-4, with 9 nucleotides matching TRBD1. The CDR3 has 14 amino acids. CDR1 and CDR2 (germline): SGHAT, FQDESV (reference sequence). V shed 3 bases and J 7 bases; nucleotides not matched to a gene: 3. The chain's CDR3 is CASSLDRGSEKLFF. The DNA of the CDR3 is TGTGCCAGCAGCTTGGACAGGGGCAGTGAAAAACTGTTTTTT.

V usage is TRBV10-3 and J usage is TRBJ1-1; perhaps TRBD1 as D (6 bases). In germline, CDR1 is ENHRY, CDR2 SYGVKD. V lost 7 bases to trimming and J lost 7 bases, with 16 bases between them. This CDR3 is 13 amino acids long. In nucleotides, the CDR3 is TGTGCCATCATGGGGGCCTCGTTCAGTGAAGCTTTCTTT. Translation: CAIMGASFSEAFF.

V gene TRBV9 combines with J gene TRBJ2-3; 7 positions match TRBD1. Germline CDR1 and CDR2: SGDLS and YYNGEE. The trim removed 4 bases at V and 2 bases at J, leaving 7 bases unmatched. The CDR3 totals 15 residues. The CDR3 DNA sequence: TGTGCCAGCAGCCCCCGACAGGGACCCACAGATACGCAGTATTTT. It translates to CASSPRQGPTDTQYF.

DNA of the CDR3: TGTGCCAGCACAGGAGAAATCCGATCGTCGCAGTATTTT. This gives the protein CASTGEIRSSQYF. V and J are TRBV2 and TRBJ2-3; D unclear. From germline, CDR1 is SNHLY and CDR2 FYNNEI. Trimming pared 7 bases from V and 10 bases from J, leaving 18 bases between. The CDR3 spans 13 residues.

This clone was counted a few times. Other DNA sequences in the sample encode the same CDR3. This chain joins TRBV12-3 or TRBV12-4 and TRBJ1-2; D is ambiguous. Trimming shortened V by 1 base and J by 5 bases, and 5 bases separated the two germline ends. This CDR3 spans 12 amino acids. The CDR3 DNA is TGTGCCAGCAGTTTAGAGGGTTATGGCTACACCTTC. As protein: CASSLEGYGYTF.